This T cell receptor (beta chain) was sequenced during a study of blood T cells in healthy people across ages (dated by TCRdb to between 2014 and 2016). Notes on the research overall: In model experiments, template switching captured roughly one uniquely barcoded TCR beta cDNA molecule for every two T cells. Four age groups were formed from the donors: young (average 16 years), middle-aged (around 37), aged (about 62) and long-lived (approximately 80). The study analyzed two additional independent replicas of 1 million unique cDNA reads from the same blood draw for two donors, one aged 18 to 30 and one aged 80 or older. To track age-related changes in TCR beta repertoire diversity, the study relied on deep sequencing normalized with unique cDNA molecular identifiers.

Donors were a few dozen systemically healthy Caucasian individuals from Russia aged about 6 to 100 years. Around 10 milliliters of peripheral blood were collected from each donor into EDTA-treated Vacutainer tubes. Ficoll-Paque density-gradient centrifugation was used to isolate PBMCs, with at least 6.5 million per sample. Trizol reagent was used to extract total RNA from the PBMCs, yielding at least 5.5 micrograms per sample. The percentages of naive CD45RAhigh/CD27high T cells were determined by flow cytometry on a PBMC aliquot from every donor. In this sample, this clonotype turned up many times. Its antigen remains unidentified. No clone much larger than this one lies a single base away; base qualities are absent. What the research found in general, with its limitations: Since profiling was done on bulk unsorted PBMCs, naive and antigen-experienced compartments could not be conclusively compared. Donor CMV infection status was unknown, potentially confounding age-related changes in expanded clonotypes. Observed TCR beta diversity per million T cells fell roughly linearly with age, and a significant reduction was already apparent by age about 36. Compared with the aged group, the long-lived group had more naive CD4+ T cells, fewer expanded clones and increased TCR diversity, a pattern suggesting age selection. Estimates of total diversity based on one million sequenced T cells were regarded as lower bounds and as underestimates. The percentage of naive T cells measured by flow cytometry correlated strongly with observed TCR beta diversity.

In the germline V gene, CDR1 corresponds to MDHEN and CDR2 to SYDVKM. For this chain, trimming is 5 bases at the V end and 5 bases at the J end, and the number of junction bases without a gene match is 3. CDR3 length: 13 amino acids, cysteine to phenylalanine. The only DNA kept is the CDR3, 39 bases in frame from the first base. Library construction relied on 5' RACE. The listed sequencing device is Illumina HiSeq 2500. The second PCR ran for roughly 7 to 11 cycles and used a J-beta primer mix along with a sample-barcoded 5' primer. A unique molecular identifier was introduced onto each TCR beta cDNA molecule by a template-switch 5' adaptor carrying 12 random nucleotides. At least 2.5 million CDR3-containing paired-end reads were obtained from each sample. First-strand cDNA synthesis was performed from all RNA using the Mint cDNA synthesis kit, with priming by a TRBC-specific oligonucleotide. All cDNA was treated with uracil-DNA glycosylase and then went through a first 18-cycle PCR with the universal primers M1SS and BC2_uni_R. Processing in the source paper ran as follows. Normalization of each sample was performed by random selection of 1 million high-quality reads, each carrying a distinct molecular identifier. Reads with shared molecular identifiers were discarded instead of being binned into consensus sequences. MiTCR, run with a Q25 quality threshold and the strictest error-elimination algorithm, handled CDR3 identification, clonotype clustering and error correction. Lower-bound total TCR beta diversity was estimated with a nonparametric unseen species model using Euler transformation. TCRdb cleaned the public reads at Q25 with fastp, built clones with MiXCR and kept in-frame beta chains. Rows matching on CDR3 protein sequence are summarized as one entry with the most common DNA and genes. TCRdb, rather than the study authors, made the V and J calls. The sample contains about 930,000 distinct CDR3 sequences, almost 30% of them found a single time. Of the sample, 9.5% to 13% is held by the ten largest clones.

The same sample was also studied in work on T cells of mothers and their children. That second report states: Nine systemically healthy Caucasian individuals served as donors, namely three mothers together with their six children. cDNA synthesis used all of the extracted RNA, with approximately 1.4 ug of RNA in each 15 ul reaction. In the second PCR, the M1S primer introduced both the sample barcodes and 2-4 random nucleotides. Over 9.5 million TCR beta CDR3 reads were obtained for each mother, and around 3 million reads were obtained for each child. Thymic selection shapes the output of TCR recombination in a similar way in related and unrelated pairs, and inherited differences have a minor effect. Normalized repertoire overlap in related mother-child pairs was always slightly higher than in unrelated mother-child pairs, but the difference was never significant. No persistent microchimeric T cell clones were found, with a detection sensitivity of approximately 110 clones per million clonotypes. Deep NGS was used in the study to compare the TCR beta repertoires of mothers and children and to look for features that separate related mother-child pairs from unrelated individuals. Mothers averaged roughly 40 +/- 4 years of age and children averaged around 10 +/- 4 years. After adapter ligation with NEBNext reagents, the libraries were sequenced on Illumina HiSeq 2000 with 100+100 nt paired-end reads. To prevent cross-contamination, the mother and child libraries were prepared one month apart and sequenced in separate runs. Between 500,000 and 2,000,000 distinct TCR beta clonotypes were identified per donor. Naive TCR beta clonotypes were estimated from low-frequency clonotypes matched to each donor's FACS-determined naive share, without sorting.

The sequencing input was blood. The source is a middle-aged woman in good health. The chain is made from TRBV28 and TRBJ2-3, with 8 central nucleotides matching TRBD2. The CDR3 is CASSAGGLDTQYF. The DNA sequence is as follows: TGTGCCAGCAGTGCGGGGGGTTTAGATACGCAGTATTTT. Outside the CDR3, residues come from the reference TRBV28 and TRBJ2-3 proteins, so the full variable domain is: DVKVTQSSRYLVKRTGEKVFLECVQDMDHENMFWYRQDPGLGLRLIYFSYDVKMKEKGDIPEGYSVSREKKERFSLILESASTNQTSMYLCASSAGGLDTQYFGPGTRLTVL.